This is a list of T cell receptor beta chains from one sample in a study of T cell repertoires in cytomegalovirus infection. TCRdb re-called the reads through MiXCR, storing one row per CDR3 protein. The sample holds roughly 860,000 distinct CDR3 sequences; roughly 33% are singletons and the top ten take about an eighth. No antigen is known for these receptors. The sample consisted of cultured CD8+ T cells from PBMCs, taken from culture after CMV antigen stimulation. These receptor sequences come from a human donor in good health (CMV status not recorded). Some clones in this sample may be carry-over from other donors' samples. Both conserved end residues are part of each CDR3. D genes are given only for firm matches. Not all rows give a size; the values are once, few, many and, for expanded clones, a class.

abundance	v_gene	len	d_gene	j_gene	CDR3nt	CDR3aa
many	TRBV12-3/TRBV12-4	14	-	TRBJ2-1	TGTGCCAGCGCCCCCCTGTACTCCTACAATGAGCAGTTCTTC	CASAPLYSYNEQFF
-	TRBV2	10	-	TRBJ2-7	TGTGCCACCCGCGGGAAGAAGCAGTACTTC	CATRGKKQYF
-	TRBV13	20	-	TRBJ2-1	TGTGCCAGCAGCTCAACAGGATACCAAGGGGGGGGGAGCTCCTACAATGAGCAGTTCTTC	CASSSTGYQGGGSSYNEQFF
-	TRBV6-5	16	TRBD2	TRBJ2-5	TGTGCCAGCAGTTACCTGGAGGGCGGGGGCCAAGAGACCCAGTACTTC	CASSYLEGGGQETQYF
-	TRBV11-2	15	TRBD1	TRBJ1-1	TGTGCCAGCAGCCTCTTGACAGGGGGACAGGATGAAGCTTTCTTT	CASSLLTGGQDEAFF
many	TRBV12-3/TRBV12-4	11	-	TRBJ1-1	TGTGCCAGCAGTCGGACGGTTGAAGCTTTCTTT	CASSRTVEAFF
-	TRBV27	14	-	TRBJ2-5	TGTGCCAACAGTTTAAGTGGGTACCAAGAGACCCAGTACTTC	CANSLSGYQETQYF
few	TRBV6-5	12	-	TRBJ2-1	TGTGCCAGCAGTTCGGGACAACCTGAGCAGTTCTTC	CASSSGQPEQFF
-	TRBV27	14	-	TRBJ2-5	TGTGCCAGCAGTACCCTCGGGGCTGCGGAGACCCAGTACTTC	CASSTLGAAETQYF
-	TRBV7-9	15	TRBD1	TRBJ1-2	TGTGCCAGCAGCCAAAACAGGGGGAATAACTATGGCTACACCTTC	CASSQNRGNNYGYTF
-	TRBV5-6	16	-	TRBJ1-2	TGTGTCAGCAGCGTGGACAGCGTTGGGGTTTTTCATGGCTACACCTTC	CVSSVDSVGVFHGYTF
few	TRBV24-1	18	-	TRBJ1-3	TGTGCCACCAGTGATGCCCGTGGATACGGAGGGACTGGAAACACCATATATTTT	CATSDARGYGGTGNTIYF
few	TRBV7-9	15	TRBD2	TRBJ2-1	TGTGCCAGCAGAAAAGGGACTAGCGGGATTGATGAGCAGTTCTTC	CASRKGTSGIDEQFF
-	TRBV12-3/TRBV12-4	17	-	TRBJ1-2	TGTGCCAGCAGTTTAGCTTTCCAGGACACCGCTAACTATGGCTACACCTTC	CASSLAFQDTANYGYTF
many	TRBV6-1	15	-	TRBJ1-4	TGTGCCAGCAGTGAAACAGGGATAACTAATGAAAAACTGTTTTTT	CASSETGITNEKLFF
few	TRBV7-2	14	-	TRBJ1-2	TGTGCCAGCAGCTTAGCCCAGTCTAACTATGGCTACACCTTC	CASSLAQSNYGYTF
few	TRBV20-1	14	-	TRBJ2-5	TGCAGTGCTAGGTTCCGCGGTCGTCAAGAGACCCAGTACTTC	CSARFRGRQETQYF
few	TRBV4-2	17	TRBD1	TRBJ1-4	TGTGCCAGCAGCTTTAGGACAGGCACGTCGTTGGATGAAAAACTGTTTTTT	CASSFRTGTSLDEKLFF
few	TRBV7-9	11	-	TRBJ1-1	TGTGCCAGCAGCATGTCGCCCGAAGCTTTCTTT	CASSMSPEAFF
-	TRBV6-1	16	TRBD1	TRBJ1-5	TGTGCCAGCAGTACCCAGGGGGCGTGGGTTCCGCAGCCCCAGCATTTT	CASSTQGAWVPQPQHF
-	TRBV14	15	TRBD1	TRBJ2-7	TGTGCCAGCAGCCAGGGGACAGGGGGCTTTTACGAGCAGTACTTC	CASSQGTGGFYEQYF
few	TRBV19	15	TRBD1	TRBJ1-5	TGTGCCAGTACCCCTACAGGGGCGTTCAATCAGCCCCAGCATTTT	CASTPTGAFNQPQHF
-	TRBV6-1	14	-	TRBJ1-5	TGTGCCAGCAGTTGCTCTGGAGGGGACCAGCCCCAGCATTTT	CASSCSGGDQPQHF
-	TRBV5-6	15	-	TRBJ2-3	TGTGCCAGCAGCTTGGCCGGTCAACACACAGATACGCAGTATTTT	CASSLAGQHTDTQYF
few	TRBV7-6	14	-	TRBJ1-5	TGTGCCAGCAGCCCCAAGGGGTCCGATCAGCCCCAGCATTTT	CASSPKGSDQPQHF
few	TRBV11-2	17	-	TRBJ2-2	TGTGCCAGCAGTTTAGCGTTCTGGGGCTCGAACACCGGGGAGCTGTTTTTT	CASSLAFWGSNTGELFF
few	TRBV7-9	15	-	TRBJ2-1	TGTGCCAGCAGCCCCCCAGCGGTTTCCTACAATGAGCAGTTCTTC	CASSPPAVSYNEQFF
few	TRBV7-8	16	-	TRBJ2-3	TGTGCCAGCAGCCCCCCTTATATTACTAGCACAGATACGCAGTATTTT	CASSPPYITSTDTQYF
-	TRBV7-9	12	-	TRBJ2-3	TGTGCCAGCAGCGGAACTAGTTTACCTGGGTATTTT	CASSGTSLPGYF
few	TRBV7-8	15	TRBD1	TRBJ1-2	TGTGCCAGCAGCTTAGTCGGAGGGGGCTACTATGGCTACACCTTC	CASSLVGGGYYGYTF
few	TRBV2	17	-	TRBJ2-7	TGTGCCAGCAGTGAAGCGCTACGGGGGGCCTCCTCCTACGAGCAGTACTTC	CASSEALRGASSYEQYF
few	TRBV19	16	-	TRBJ2-3	TGTGCCAGTAGTCCCATCCGGGACCGCGGGGCAGATACGCAGTATTTT	CASSPIRDRGADTQYF
-	TRBV6-9	13	-	TRBJ2-1	TGTGCCAGCAGCTTGTTTACAATCAATGAGCAGTTCTTC	CASSLFTINEQFF
-	TRBV7-9	12	-	TRBJ1-1	TGTGCCAGCAGCTTTGGCATGCCTGAAGCTTTCTTT	CASSFGMPEAFF
few	TRBV27	13	TRBD1	TRBJ1-4	TGTGCCAGCGGGACAGGGGGCCCTGAAAAACTGTTTTTT	CASGTGGPEKLFF
-	TRBV28	14	-	TRBJ2-7	TGTGCCAGCAGCCTGGACCGCCTCCTGGACGAGCAGTACTTC	CASSLDRLLDEQYF
-	TRBV27	14	TRBD1	TRBJ2-1	TGTGCCAGCAGTTTATCGACAGGGAACAATGAGCAGTTCTTC	CASSLSTGNNEQFF
-	TRBV28	15	TRBD1	TRBJ1-2	TGTGCCAGCAGTACCCCGGACAGGCCTAACTATGGCTACACCTTC	CASSTPDRPNYGYTF
many	TRBV27	15	-	TRBJ1-2	TGTGCCAGCAGTTCAACCGGGACGGACGCTTATGGCTACACCTTC	CASSSTGTDAYGYTF
few	TRBV12-3/TRBV12-4	16	-	TRBJ1-5	TGTGCCAGCAGTCCCGACCCAGGGGCATCCAATCAGCCCCAGCATTTT	CASSPDPGASNQPQHF
-	TRBV11-2	14	-	TRBJ1-2	TGTGCCAGCAGCTTAGGAGGCGGAGGGTTTTCCTACACCTTC	CASSLGGGGFSYTF
few	TRBV4-3	14	TRBD2	TRBJ2-4	TGCGCCAGCAGCCAAGATTGGGGGGGGGACATTCAGTACTTC	CASSQDWGGDIQYF
many	TRBV7-9	17	-	TRBJ2-1	TGTGCCAGCAGCTTCGATCCGGGACTCTACTCCTACAATGAGCAGTTCTTC	CASSFDPGLYSYNEQFF
once	TRBV27	13	-	TRBJ2-2	TGTGCCAGCAGTTTTGACAGCTCCGGGGAGCTGTTTTTT	CASSFDSSGELFF
few	TRBV4-1	13	-	TRBJ2-5	TGCGCCAGCAGCCAACACGGAGAAGAGACCCAGTACTTC	CASSQHGEETQYF
many	TRBV7-8	16	-	TRBJ2-7	TGTGCCAGCAGCAGAAGACCCGGGACATTGCTCTACGAGCAGTACTTC	CASSRRPGTLLYEQYF
few	TRBV7-6	15	-	TRBJ1-2	TGTGCCAGCAGCTTAGTAGAAGGGATCACTAATGGCTACACCTTC	CASSLVEGITNGYTF
-	TRBV19	15	-	TRBJ1-5	TGTGCCAGTAGTAACTGGGGGCGAAGCAATCAGCCCCAGCATTTT	CASSNWGRSNQPQHF
-	TRBV12-3/TRBV12-4	12	-	TRBJ2-7	TGTGCCAGCAGTGCTGACGGCAACGAGCAGTACTTC	CASSADGNEQYF
-	TRBV6-5	15	TRBD2	TRBJ2-1	TGTGCCAGCAGTTACTCCCTCGCGGGGGGCAATGAGCAGTTCTTC	CASSYSLAGGNEQFF
few	TRBV11-2	16	-	TRBJ2-2	TGTGCCAGCAGCCTAATTACAGGGATTAACACCGGGGAGCTGTTTTTT	CASSLITGINTGELFF
few	TRBV7-9	16	TRBD1	TRBJ2-5	TGTGCCAGCAGTTCTACCGGGACAGGGTTCGAAGAGACCCAGTACTTC	CASSSTGTGFEETQYF
few	TRBV11-2	15	-	TRBJ2-3	TGTGCCAGCAGCTTCAGAAAGCGGATCACAGATACGCAGTATTTT	CASSFRKRITDTQYF
-	TRBV6-5	15	-	TRBJ1-4	TGTGCCAGCAGTCATAACACAGGGTTAAGTGAAAAACTGTTTTTT	CASSHNTGLSEKLFF
many	TRBV7-2	17	TRBD2	TRBJ2-3	TGTGCCAGCAGCTCCCCCAGCGGGGGGGCGGGCACAGATACGCAGTATTTT	CASSSPSGGAGTDTQYF
few	TRBV19	12	-	TRBJ2-6	TGTGCCAGTCTTTCCTTGGGCAACGTCCTGACTTTC	CASLSLGNVLTF
-	TRBV6-2/TRBV6-3	11	-	TRBJ2-1	TGTGCCAGCAGTCCCCTACAAGAGCAGTTCTTC	CASSPLQEQFF
once	TRBV28	15	TRBD1	TRBJ1-6	TGTGCCAGCAAGCCTGCGGACAGGGGCATTTCACCCCTCCACTTT	CASKPADRGISPLHF
many	TRBV7-2	17	TRBD2	TRBJ2-5	TGTGCCAGCAGCCCCTCTCTAGCGGGGGGGGTAAGAGATGGCCAGTACTTC	CASSPSLAGGVRDGQYF